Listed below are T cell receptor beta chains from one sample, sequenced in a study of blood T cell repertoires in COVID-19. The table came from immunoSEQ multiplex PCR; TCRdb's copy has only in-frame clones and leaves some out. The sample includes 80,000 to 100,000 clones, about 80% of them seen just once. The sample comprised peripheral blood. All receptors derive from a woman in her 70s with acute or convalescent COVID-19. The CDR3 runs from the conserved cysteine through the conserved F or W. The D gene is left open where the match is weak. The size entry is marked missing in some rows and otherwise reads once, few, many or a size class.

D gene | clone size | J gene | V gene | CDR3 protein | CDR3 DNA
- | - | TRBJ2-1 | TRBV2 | CACNRDTVNEQFF | TGTGCCTGCAACCGGGACACGGTCAATGAGCAGTTCTTC
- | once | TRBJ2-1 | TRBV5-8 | CASSGGQGWHEQFF | TGTGCCAGCAGCGGGGGCCAGGGATGGCATGAGCAGTTCTTC
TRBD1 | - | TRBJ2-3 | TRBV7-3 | CASSIRQGETDTQYF | TGTGCCAGCAGCATCCGACAGGGAGAGACAGATACGCAGTATTTT
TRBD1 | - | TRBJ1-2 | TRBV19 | CASSTDRPRGYTF | TGTGCCAGTAGTACGGACAGGCCCCGGGGCTACACCTTC
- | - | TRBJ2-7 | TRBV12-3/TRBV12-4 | CASSYTGFHEQYF | TGTGCCAGCAGCTACACAGGGTTCCACGAGCAGTACTTC
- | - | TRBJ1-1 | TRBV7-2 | CASSLRVIGTEAFF | TGTGCCAGCAGCCTCCGAGTCATTGGCACTGAAGCTTTCTTT
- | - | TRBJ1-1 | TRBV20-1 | CSASRMGAGNTEAFF | TGCAGTGCTAGTAGGATGGGGGCCGGGAACACTGAAGCTTTCTTT
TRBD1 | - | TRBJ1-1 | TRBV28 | CASSLDRVITEAFF | TGTGCCAGCAGTCTCGACAGGGTTATCACTGAAGCTTTCTTT
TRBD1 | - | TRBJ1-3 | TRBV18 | CASSRDRVSGNTIYF | TGTGCCAGCTCACGGGACAGGGTCTCTGGAAACACCATATATTTT
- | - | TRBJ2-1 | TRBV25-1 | CASRGTGYNEQFF | TGTGCCAGCAGGGGAACAGGGTACAATGAGCAGTTCTTC
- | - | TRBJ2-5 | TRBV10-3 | CAISEPGTGETQYF | TGTGCCATCAGTGAGCCGGGGACTGGAGAGACCCAGTACTTC
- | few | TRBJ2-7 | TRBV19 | CASRPGGSYEQYF | TGTGCCAGTAGACCTGGCGGCTCCTACGAGCAGTACTTC
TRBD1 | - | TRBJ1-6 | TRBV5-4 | CASSQQGADSPLHF | TGTGCCAGCAGCCAACAGGGGGCAGATTCACCCCTCCACTTT
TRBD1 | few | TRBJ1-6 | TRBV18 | CASSPNGQGSSPLHF | TGTGCCAGCTCACCGAATGGACAGGGTAGTTCACCCCTCCACTTT
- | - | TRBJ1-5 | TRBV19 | CASSPYSRNQPQHF | TGTGCCAGTAGTCCCTACTCGCGGAATCAGCCCCAGCATTTT
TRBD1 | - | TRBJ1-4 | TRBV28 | CASSKTGARGEKLFF | TGTGCCAGCAGTAAAACAGGGGCCAGGGGTGAAAAACTGTTTTTT
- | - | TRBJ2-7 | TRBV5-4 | CASSPVGGTSYEQYF | TGTGCCAGCAGCCCGGTCGGGGGGACATCCTACGAGCAGTACTTC
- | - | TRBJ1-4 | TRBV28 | CASSSTGFESPLNEKLFF | TGTGCCAGCAGTTCCACAGGGTTTGAATCCCCCCTTAATGAAAAACTGTTTTTT
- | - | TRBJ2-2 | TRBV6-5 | CASSYLQGPTGELFF | TGTGCCAGCAGTTACTTACAGGGACCCACCGGGGAGCTGTTTTTT
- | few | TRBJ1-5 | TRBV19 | CASSIWRGDNQPQHF | TGTGCCAGTAGTATATGGCGGGGTGACAATCAGCCCCAGCATTTT
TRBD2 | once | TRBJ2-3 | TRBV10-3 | CAISESMGTSGGTDTQYF | TGTGCCATCAGTGAGTCGATGGGGACTAGCGGGGGCACAGATACGCAGTATTTT
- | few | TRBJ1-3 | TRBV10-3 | CAISGEGAALGNTIYF | TGTGCCATCAGTGGGGAGGGTGCGGCTTTGGGAAACACCATATATTTT
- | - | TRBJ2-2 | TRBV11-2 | CASSLFTGINGELFF | TGTGCCAGCAGCTTATTCACAGGGATTAACGGGGAGCTGTTTTTT
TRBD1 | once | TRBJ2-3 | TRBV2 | CASSKDRGPTDTQYF | TGTGCCAGCAGTAAAGACAGGGGGCCCACAGATACGCAGTATTTT
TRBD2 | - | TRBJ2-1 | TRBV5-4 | CASSLAGSSYNEQFF | TGTGCCAGCAGCTTAGCGGGGAGCTCCTACAATGAGCAGTTCTTC
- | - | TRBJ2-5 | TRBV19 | CASTEGTGRGETQYF | TGTGCCAGTACCGAGGGAACAGGTCGGGGGGAGACCCAGTACTTC
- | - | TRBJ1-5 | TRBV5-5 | CASSLGQGQRNQPQHF | TGTGCCAGCAGCTTGGGCCAGGGGCAAAGGAATCAGCCCCAGCATTTT
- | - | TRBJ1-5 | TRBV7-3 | CASSSLEPQHF | TGTGCCAGCAGCTCCTTAGAGCCCCAGCATTTT
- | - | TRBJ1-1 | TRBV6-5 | CASSYSTGMNTEAFF | TGTGCCAGCAGTTACTCGACAGGAATGAACACTGAAGCTTTCTTT
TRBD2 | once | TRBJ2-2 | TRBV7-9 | CASSPTLAGGPTGELFF | TGTGCCAGCAGCCCTACTCTAGCGGGGGGACCCACCGGGGAGCTGTTTTTT
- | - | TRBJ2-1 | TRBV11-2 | CASSKHLSGDYEQFF | TGTGCCAGCAGCAAACACCTGTCCGGGGACTATGAGCAGTTCTTC
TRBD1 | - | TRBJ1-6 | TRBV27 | CASKPDRWGDNSPLHF | TGTGCCAGCAAACCGGACAGGTGGGGAGATAATTCACCCCTCCACTTT
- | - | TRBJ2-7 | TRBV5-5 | CASTPGTYSYEQYF | TGTGCCAGCACTCCTGGGACTTATAGCTACGAGCAGTACTTC
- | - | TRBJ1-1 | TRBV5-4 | CASSLGGLGTEAFF | TGTGCCAGCAGCTTGGGGGGGCTGGGCACTGAAGCTTTCTTT
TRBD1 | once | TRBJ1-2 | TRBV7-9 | CASSRTGAGYTF | TGTGCCAGCAGCCGGACAGGGGCTGGCTACACCTTC
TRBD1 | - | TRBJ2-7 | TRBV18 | CASSPVGQGPYEQYF | TGTGCCAGCTCACCAGTGGGACAGGGGCCTTACGAGCAGTACTTC
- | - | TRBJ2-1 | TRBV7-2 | CASSLGETINEQFF | TGTGCCAGCAGCTTAGGCGAGACTATCAATGAGCAGTTCTTC
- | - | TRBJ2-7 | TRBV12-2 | CASRSHGGTSYEQYF | TGTGCAAGTCGCTCGCACGGTGGGACTTCCTACGAGCAGTACTTC
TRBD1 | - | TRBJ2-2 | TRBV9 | CASSKDRTGTGELFF | TGTGCCAGCAGCAAGGACAGGACGGGAACCGGGGAGCTGTTTTTT
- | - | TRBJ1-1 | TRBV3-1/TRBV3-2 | CASSPRATNTEAFF | TGTGCCAGCAGCCCGCGAGCAACGAACACTGAAGCTTTCTTT
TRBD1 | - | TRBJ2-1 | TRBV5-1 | CASSLGVRDRNEQFF | TGCGCCAGCAGTCTGGGGGTGCGGGACAGGAATGAGCAGTTCTTC
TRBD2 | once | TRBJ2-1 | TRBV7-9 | CASSPLTSGRPQDEQFF | TGTGCCAGCAGCCCCCTGACTAGCGGGAGACCCCAGGATGAGCAGTTCTTC
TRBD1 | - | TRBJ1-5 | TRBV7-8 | CASSSNRDRGSQPQHF | TGTGCCAGCAGCTCCAACCGGGACAGGGGTTCCCAGCCCCAGCATTTT
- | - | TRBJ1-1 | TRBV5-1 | CASSWVGAMNTEAFF | TGCGCCAGCAGCTGGGTGGGGGCAATGAACACTGAAGCTTTCTTT
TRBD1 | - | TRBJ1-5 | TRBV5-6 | CASSLEQGSNQPQHF | TGTGCCAGCAGCTTGGAACAGGGGAGCAATCAGCCCCAGCATTTT
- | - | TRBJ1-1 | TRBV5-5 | CASSLAFGRGRNTEAFF | TGTGCCAGCAGCTTGGCCTTTGGACGGGGGAGGAACACTGAAGCTTTCTTT
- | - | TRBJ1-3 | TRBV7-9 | CASSSRLPMENTIYF | TGTGCCAGCAGCTCCCGACTCCCAATGGAAAACACCATATATTTT
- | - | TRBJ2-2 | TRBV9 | CASREHGATGELFF | TGTGCCAGCAGAGAACATGGGGCCACCGGGGAGCTGTTTTTT